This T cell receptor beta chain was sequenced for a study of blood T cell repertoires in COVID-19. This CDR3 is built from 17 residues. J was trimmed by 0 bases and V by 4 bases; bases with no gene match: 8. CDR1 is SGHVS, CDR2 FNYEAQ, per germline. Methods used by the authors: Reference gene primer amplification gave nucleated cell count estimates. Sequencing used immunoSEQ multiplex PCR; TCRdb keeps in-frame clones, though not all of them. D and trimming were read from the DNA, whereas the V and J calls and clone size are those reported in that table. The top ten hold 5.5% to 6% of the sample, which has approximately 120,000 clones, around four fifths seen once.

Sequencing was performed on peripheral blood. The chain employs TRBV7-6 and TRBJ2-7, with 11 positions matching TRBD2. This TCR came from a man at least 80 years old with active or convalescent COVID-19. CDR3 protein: CASSSGLAGSTSYEQYF. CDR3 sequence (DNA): TGTGCCAGCAGCTCAGGACTAGCGGGTTCCACCTCCTACGAGCAGTACTTC.